Following are 2 T cell receptor beta chains from one sample sequenced in a study of long-term antiretroviral therapy in people with HIV. Version v3.0 of the immunoSEQ assay was performed at survey level. Measured with immunoSEQ multiplex PCR; TCRdb has only the in-frame clones, and not every one. The table lists 30,000 to 40,000 clones, 83% of them singletons. The specimen was unsorted PBMCs, collected 0.4 years before starting antiretroviral therapy. All receptors come from a man younger than 35 with HIV.

This clone was seen only a few times. The rearrangement uses TRBV6-4 and TRBJ2-2; D might be TRBD1 (5 bases). This CDR3 is 13 amino acids long. V was cut by 4 bases and J by 2 bases, with 5 bases left in between. Looked up from germline, CDR1 is MRHNA and CDR2 is SNTAGT. The CDR3 loop is CASSGTNTGELFF. In DNA, the CDR3 is TGTGCCAGCAGTGGGACAAACACCGGGGAGCTGTTTTTT.

The chain couples TRBV5-6 to TRBJ2-3; tentative D call: TRBD1 (5 bases). This CDR3 has 12 amino acids. Germline CDR1 is SGHDT and CDR2 is YYEEEE. Trimming removed 5 bases at V and 4 bases at J, with 8 bases between. The CDR3 reads CASRQVADTQYF. CDR3 DNA sequence: TGTGCCAGCAGACAGGTAGCAGATACGCAGTATTTT.